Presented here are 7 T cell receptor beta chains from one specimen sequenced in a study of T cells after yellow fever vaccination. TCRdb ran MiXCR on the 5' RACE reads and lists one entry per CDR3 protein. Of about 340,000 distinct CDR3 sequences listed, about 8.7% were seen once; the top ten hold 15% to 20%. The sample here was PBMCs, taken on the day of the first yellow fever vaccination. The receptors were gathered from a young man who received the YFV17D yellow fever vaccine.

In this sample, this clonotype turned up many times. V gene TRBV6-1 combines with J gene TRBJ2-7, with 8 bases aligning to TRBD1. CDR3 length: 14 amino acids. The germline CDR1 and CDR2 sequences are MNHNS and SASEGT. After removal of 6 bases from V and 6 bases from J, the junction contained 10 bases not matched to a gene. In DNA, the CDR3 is TGTGCCAGCAGACCACACCGGACAGGGAGCGAGCAGTACGTC. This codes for CASRPHRTGSEQYV.

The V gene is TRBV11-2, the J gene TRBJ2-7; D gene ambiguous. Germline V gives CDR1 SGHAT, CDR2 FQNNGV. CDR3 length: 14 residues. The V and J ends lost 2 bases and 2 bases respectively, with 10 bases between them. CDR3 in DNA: TGTGCCAGCAGCTTATCCATCTCCACCTACGAGCAGTACTTC. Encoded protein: CASSLSISTYEQYF.

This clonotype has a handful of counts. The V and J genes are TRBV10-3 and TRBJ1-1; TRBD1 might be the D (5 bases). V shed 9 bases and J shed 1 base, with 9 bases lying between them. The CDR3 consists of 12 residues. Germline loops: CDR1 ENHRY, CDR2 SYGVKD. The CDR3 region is CAIGTANTEAFF. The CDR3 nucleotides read TGTGCCATTGGGACGGCGAACACTGAAGCTTTCTTT.

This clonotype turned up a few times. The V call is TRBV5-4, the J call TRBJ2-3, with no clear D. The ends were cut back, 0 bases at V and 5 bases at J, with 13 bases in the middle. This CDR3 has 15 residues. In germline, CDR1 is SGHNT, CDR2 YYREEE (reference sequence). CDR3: CASSLGGRPGDTQYF. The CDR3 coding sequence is TGTGCCAGCAGCTTGGGCGGTCGGCCTGGAGATACGCAGTATTTT.

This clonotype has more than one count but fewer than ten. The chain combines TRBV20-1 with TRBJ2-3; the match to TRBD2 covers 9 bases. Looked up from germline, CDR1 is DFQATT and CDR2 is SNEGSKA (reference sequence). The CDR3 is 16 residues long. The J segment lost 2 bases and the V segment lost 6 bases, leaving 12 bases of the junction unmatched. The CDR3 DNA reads TGCAGTGCGGACGGGGGTAGCGGGGGACCCACAGATACGCAGTATTTT. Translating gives CSADGGSGGPTDTQYF.

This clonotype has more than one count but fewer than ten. The CDR3 coding sequence is TGCAGTGCTAGAGATGCGGGGGCCTACAATGAGCAGTTCTTC. It codes for CSARDAGAYNEQFF. The genes are TRBV20-1 and TRBJ2-1; 7 bases line up with TRBD2. The length of the CDR3 is 14 residues. Germline CDR1 is DFQATT and CDR2 is SNEGSKA (reference sequence). Unmatched junction bases numbered 1, after V lost 0 bases and J lost 2 bases.

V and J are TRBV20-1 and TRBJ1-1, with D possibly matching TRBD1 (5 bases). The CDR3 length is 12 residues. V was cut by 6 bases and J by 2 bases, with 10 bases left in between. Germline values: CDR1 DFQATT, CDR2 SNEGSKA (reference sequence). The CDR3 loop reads CSAQGPNTEAFF. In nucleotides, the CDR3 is TGCAGTGCGCAGGGTCCCAACACTGAAGCTTTCTTT.